This TCR beta chain appears in the sequencing data of a study of cytomegalovirus exposure and HLA in healthy donors. Healthy bone marrow donors made up the cohort. Germline values: CDR1 GTSNPN, CDR2 SVGIG (reference sequence). V dropped 5 bases and J dropped 3; count of bases not matched to a gene: 6. The CDR3 runs 13 residues. Study-wide results and limits: Differences between HLA loci emerged in a later analysis of TCR association rates, with DRB1 most and HLA-C fewest.

For this clone: Its antigen remains unknown.

The PCR used 60 Vbeta and 13 Jbeta primers. Assay used: immunoSEQ multiplex PCR; TCRdb lists only in-frame clones, some missing. There are 120,000 to 150,000 clones in the sample, with under 3.5% held by the top ten. The chain employs TRBV30 and TRBJ2-7; TRBD1 agrees at 8 bases. Sequenced input: PBMCs. This TCR was recovered from a middle-aged man in good health and CMV-seronegative. Here the CDR3 DNA reads TGTGCCTGGCCCCGAACAGGGGGCTACGAGCAGTACTTC. Translating it yields CAWPRTGGYEQYF.